This T cell receptor beta chain was obtained from a study of T cells after yellow fever vaccination. Findings of the study overall: It was the secondary response that reached its peak faster, day 5 versus 15, but it was weaker.

This clonotype occurred a few times. Its matching antigen is unknown. Germline trimming cut 2 bases from V and 9 bases from J; bases unmatched to any gene: 9. Germline CDR1 is SEHNR and CDR2 is FQNEAQ (reference sequence). The CDR3 length is 15 residues. TCRdb used MiXCR to reprocess the 5' RACE reads, holding one entry per CDR3 protein. Found here are 95,000 to 150,000 distinct CDR3 sequences, roughly 15% of them singletons; the top ten hold about 42%. The chain links TRBV7-9 to TRBJ2-1; 8 bases are a match to TRBD1. Here the sequenced sample was CD8+ T cells sorted from PBMCs, taken 5 days after the yellow fever booster vaccination. The receptor's source is a man aged 18 to 30 who received the YFV17D yellow fever vaccine. The CDR3 reads CASSLQDREDSEQFF. CDR3 DNA sequence: TGTGCCAGCAGCTTACAGGACAGGGAGGACAGTGAGCAGTTCTTC.